One and the same sample provided the 2 T cell receptor beta chains below, sequenced in a study of blood T cell repertoires in COVID-19. The data were produced by immunoSEQ multiplex PCR, yet TCRdb's version contains in-frame clones alone and is incomplete. The sample consists of about 370,000 clones, around 87% of them appearing once. Sequencing used PBMCs or T cells enriched from blood (not recorded which). The receptors stem from a man aged 18 to 30 who had recovered from COVID-19.

The chain links TRBV10-3 to TRBJ2-1; 9 nucleotides align to TRBD2. The ends lost 4 bases at V and 8 bases at J; junction bases unmatched: 6. CDR1 is ENHRY and CDR2 is SYGVKD in the germline V gene. There are 14 residues in the CDR3. The CDR3 region has the DNA TGTGCCATCAGTGGTCTAGCGGGAAGGGATGAGCAGTTCTTC. This codes for CAISGLAGRDEQFF.

The V gene is TRBV9, the J gene TRBJ2-1; the match to TRBD2 covers 8 bases. The V segment lost 6 bases and the J segment 9 bases; nucleotides outside the gene matches: 8. Germline CDR1 is SGDLS and CDR2 is YYNGEE. This CDR3 region has 13 residues. The DNA of the CDR3 is TGTGCCAGCACCAGGACTAGCACTAGTGAGCAGTTCTTC. It is translated as CASTRTSTSEQFF.